A single sample is the source of the 16 T cell receptor beta chains below, sequenced in a study of regulatory T cells in long-lasting Graves disease. In building TCR beta libraries, iRepertoire HTBI primers were used together with Arm-PCR of CDR3 regions. From the multiplex PCR reads, TCRdb called clonotypes with MiXCR, one entry per CDR3 protein. The profile shows 200,000 to 300,000 distinct CDR3 sequences, over 20% of them singletons. Time point defined: newly diagnosed GD, antithyroid drugs for less than 3 months. Following extraction of RNA from PBMCs, that RNA was used to make the TCR library. Sequenced here: peripheral blood mononuclear cells (PBMCs), sampled at new diagnosis, from a patient treated with antithyroid drugs. The source of these receptors is a female donor with Graves disease.

There are many counts of this clonotype. The chain carries TRBV7-8 and TRBJ2-7; 10 bases are a match to TRBD1. V was pared by 3 bases and J by 5 bases, with 13 bases of the junction left unmatched. This CDR3 comprises 17 residues. The germline CDR1 and CDR2 sequences are SGHVS and FQNEAQ. In nucleotides, the CDR3 is TGTGCCAGCAGCTTTACGACCGGGACAGGGGACTCACACGAGCAGTACTTC. This gives the protein CASSFTTGTGDSHEQYF. Drawing the rest from reference TRBV7-8 and TRBJ2-7, the complete variable domain is GAGVSQSPRYKVAKRGQDVALRCDPISGHVSLFWYQQALGQGPEFLTYFQNEAQLDKSGLPSDRFFAERPEGSVSTLKIQRTQQEDSAVYLCASSFTTGTGDSHEQYFGPGTRLTVT.

This clonotype showed up just a few times. The chain joins TRBV4-3 to TRBJ2-3; 8 bases agree with TRBD2. This CDR3 spans 15 amino acids. Germline-derived CDR1 and CDR2 are LGHNA and YSLEER. The V gene end was trimmed by 1 base and the J gene end by 7 bases; junction bases not matched to a gene: 7. The CDR3 protein is CASSQVPGGPNTQYF. As DNA, the CDR3 is TGCGCCAGCAGCCAAGTGCCGGGAGGGCCGAATACGCAGTATTTT.

Many counts were recorded for this clonotype. The CDR3 nucleotides are TGTGCCAGCAGCTCGGGGATCAATCAGCCCCAGCATTTT. Translated, it gives CASSSGINQPQHF. The chain carries TRBV7-8 and TRBJ1-5; D uncertain. Germline CDR1 reads SGHVS; CDR2 reads FQNEAQ. V lost 4 bases and J 3 bases, leaving 7 bases between the germline ends. This CDR3 contains 13 residues.

Ten or more counts support this clonotype. The rearrangement joins TRBV3-1 to TRBJ2-2; 12 positions match TRBD2. Germline V gene lookup returns CDR1 LGHDT and CDR2 YNNKEL (reference sequence). The CDR3 length is 17 residues. J lost 1 base, V lost 1 base, and 1 base had no gene match. The CDR3 bases are TGTGCCAGCAGCCAAGCTAGCGGGGGGGAGAACACCGGGGAGCTGTTTTTT. Translation: CASSQASGGENTGELFF.

This clonotype has only a few counts. The chain joins TRBV13 to TRBJ2-2; 7 bases match TRBD1. J was trimmed by 5 bases and V by 0 bases; bases with no gene match: 3. CDR1 and CDR2 from the germline V gene are PRHDT and FYEKMQ (reference sequence). The CDR3 has 15 amino acids. In DNA, the CDR3 is TGTGCCAGCAGCTTAGGTGACAGGGAAACCGGGGAGCTGTTTTTT. It encodes CASSLGDRETGELFF. Complete variable domain (other parts from reference TRBV13 and TRBJ2-2): AAGVIQSPRHLIKEKRETATLKCYPIPRHDTVYWYQQGPGQDPQFLISFYEKMQSDKGSIPDRFSAQQFSDYHSELNMSSLELGDSALYFCASSLGDRETGELFFGEGSRLTVL.

DNA of the CDR3: TGTGCCAGTAGTAGGACCCCTTGGGGACATCAGCCCCAGCATTTT. Translation: CASSRTPWGHQPQHF. The rearrangement joins TRBV19 to TRBJ1-5, with D maybe TRBD1 (5 bases). The germline V gene encodes CDR1 LNHDA and CDR2 SQIVND (reference sequence). This CDR3 has 15 residues. V shed 4 bases and J shed 5 bases, with 15 bases lying between them.

In this sample, this clonotype turned up many times. V is TRBV4-1 and J is TRBJ2-1, with 8 bases that match TRBD2. V shed 0 bases and J 2 bases; nucleotides not matched to a gene: 12. The CDR3 has 19 residues. Germline V gene lookup returns CDR1 MGHRA and CDR2 YSYEKL. In DNA form, the CDR3 reads TGCGCCAGCAGCCAAGAATCCCGGGGGGGAAATCCTACCTACAATGAGCAGTTCTTC. The encoded protein is CASSQESRGGNPTYNEQFF.

This clonotype has at least ten counts. This could be a read error, since a much larger clone is one nucleotide away. The V gene is TRBV3-1, the J gene TRBJ2-7; D may be TRBD1 (5 bases). The germline CDR1 and CDR2 sequences are LGHDT and YNNKEL (reference sequence). Trimming shortened V by 1 base and J by 6 bases, and 10 bases separated the two germline ends. This CDR3 has 13 amino acids. The DNA for the CDR3 is TGTGCCAGCAGCCAAGGAGCAGGGCTCGAGCAGTACTTC. This sequence encodes CASSQGAGLEQYF.

This chain uses TRBV29-1 with TRBJ2-3, with D possibly matching TRBD1 (5 bases). CDR1 SQVTM and CDR2 ANQGSEA come from the germline V gene. V lost 1 base to trimming and J lost 1 base, with 21 bases between them. The CDR3 consists of 18 residues. The CDR3 loop reads CSVEGIDRALGRTDTQYF. In DNA form, the CDR3 reads TGCAGCGTTGAAGGGATTGATAGGGCATTGGGGCGCACAGATACGCAGTATTTT.

The gene calls are TRBV6-2 or TRBV6-3 and TRBJ2-3, with 7 bases matching TRBD2. With V trimmed by 6 bases and J by 6 bases, 9 bases remained unmatched. The CDR3 has 14 residues. CDR1 is MNHEY and CDR2 is SVGEGT in the germline V gene. CDR3 DNA: TGTGCCAGCAGACGGGGAGGGTTTAGGGATACGCAGTATTTT. The encoded protein is CASRRGGFRDTQYF.

This clonotype has at least ten counts. V is TRBV5-5 and J is TRBJ1-5; D might be TRBD1 (6 bases). There are 14 residues in the CDR3. Trimming pared 4 bases from V and 4 bases from J, leaving 12 bases between. CDR1 and CDR2 (germline): SGHKS, YYEKEE (reference sequence). Here the CDR3 DNA reads TGTGCCAGCAGCCCAGCGGGGGCAAATCAGCCCCAGCATTTT. Protein sequence: CASSPAGANQPQHF.

This clonotype was seen at least ten times. V gene TRBV6-1 combines with J gene TRBJ1-5; 11 bases map to TRBD1. CDR3 length: 17 residues. Germline V CDR1 and CDR2: MNHNS, SASEGT. The junction had 10 bases not matched to a gene; V was cut back by 6 bases and J by 3 bases. In DNA form, the CDR3 reads TGTGCCAGCAGAAACCCCCCGGGACAGGGGGACAATCAGCCCCAGCATTTT. It specifies CASRNPPGQGDNQPQHF.

Ten or more counts support this clonotype. V is TRBV6-5 and J is TRBJ2-3; D is unclear. The germline V gene encodes CDR1 MNHEY and CDR2 SVGAGI. CDR3 length: 13 amino acids. V gave up 2 bases and J gave up 5 bases, with 8 bases separating them. DNA of the CDR3: TGTGCCAGCAGTTACGGGGAAAAAGATACGCAGTATTTT. This gives the protein CASSYGEKDTQYF.

This clonotype was recorded a few times. The chain is built from TRBV18 and TRBJ2-7, with 7 positions matching TRBD1. Germline V CDR1 and CDR2: KGHSH, LQKENI. The CDR3 consists of 16 residues. Trimming removed 0 bases from V and 3 bases from J; junction bases left unmatched: 8. DNA for the CDR3: TGTGCCAGCTCACCACCGAACGGACAGGCGGGCTACGAGCAGTACTTC. Translating it yields CASSPPNGQAGYEQYF. Filled out from reference TRBV18 and TRBJ2-7, the complete variable domain reads NAGVMQNPRHLVRRRGQEARLRCSPMKGHSHVYWYRQLPEEGLKFMVYLQKENIIDESGMPKERFSAEFPKEGPSILRIQQVVRGDSAAYFCASSPPNGQAGYEQYFGPGTRLTVT.

To note about this clonotype: This may arise from a read error, as a much more abundant clone is one base away. This sequence joins TRBV20-1 and TRBJ2-1; a weak D match, TRBD2 (8 bases). The DNA end favors TRBJ2-3, so the J call may be wrong. CDR1 is DFQATT and CDR2 is SNEGSKA in the germline V gene (reference sequence). The CDR3 loop spans 14 amino acids. CDR3 DNA: TGCAGTGCCAAGGGGGCGGGAGGTCCAGATGCGCAGTATTTT. Amino acid sequence: CSAKGAGGPDAQYF.

This clonotype was seen a few times. The chain uses TRBV15 and TRBJ1-6; no reliable D call. With 3 bases removed from V and 10 bases from J, the gap between germline ends came to 13 bases. The CDR3 sequence is 14 residues long. CDR1 is LNHNV, CDR2 YYDKDF, per germline (reference sequence). CDR3 in amino acids: CATSSPASGSPLHF. The DNA for the CDR3 is TGTGCCACCAGCAGCCCTGCCTCGGGCTCACCCCTCCACTTT.